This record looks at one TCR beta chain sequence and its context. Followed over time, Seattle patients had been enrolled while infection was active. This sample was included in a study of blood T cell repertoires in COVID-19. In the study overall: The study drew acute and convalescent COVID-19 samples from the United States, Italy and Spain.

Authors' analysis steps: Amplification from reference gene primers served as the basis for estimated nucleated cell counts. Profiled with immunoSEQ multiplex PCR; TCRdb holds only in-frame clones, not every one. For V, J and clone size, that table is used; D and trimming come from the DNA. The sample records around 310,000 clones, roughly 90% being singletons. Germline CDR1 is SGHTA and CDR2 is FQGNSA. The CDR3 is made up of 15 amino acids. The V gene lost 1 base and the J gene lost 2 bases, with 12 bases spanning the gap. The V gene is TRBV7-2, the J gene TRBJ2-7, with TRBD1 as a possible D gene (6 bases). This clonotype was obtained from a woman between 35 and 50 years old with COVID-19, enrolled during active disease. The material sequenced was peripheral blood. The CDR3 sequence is CASSLGGQFPYEQYF. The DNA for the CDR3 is TGTGCCAGCAGCTTAGGCGGACAGTTCCCCTACGAGCAGTACTTC. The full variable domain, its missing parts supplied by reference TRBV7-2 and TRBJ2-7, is GAGVSQSPSNKVTEKGKDVELRCDPISGHTALYWYRQSLGQGLEFLIYFQGNSAPDKSGLPSDRFSAERTGGSVSTLTIQRTQQEDSAVYLCASSLGGQFPYEQYFGPGTRLTVT.